This T cell receptor (beta chain) was documented in a study of T cells in Graves' hyperthyroidism and ophthalmopathy. Findings of the study overall: In the blood, most expanded thyroid clonotypes above 0.001 appeared as well.

The CDR3 has 14 residues. Trimming shortened V by 2 bases and J by 4 bases, and 11 bases separated the two germline ends. The germline CDR1 and CDR2 sequences are SEHNR and FQNEAQ (reference sequence). With regard to this clonotype: Its target is not known.

The CDR3 regions of TCR beta were amplified from RNA transcripts. The study used the HTBI primer set for a first-round RT-PCR of the TCR CDR3. TCRdb re-called the multiplex PCR reads with MiXCR, one entry per CDR3 protein. Of about 740,000 distinct CDR3 sequences listed, 14% are singletons. The chain joins TRBV7-9 to TRBJ1-1; D perhaps matches TRBD1 (6 bases). This receptor was taken from a woman between 18 and 29 years old with Graves' hyperthyroidism. The sequenced material came from blood. CDR3 nucleotide sequence: TGTGCCAGCAGCTTAACGTCAGGGGCCACTGAAGCTTTCTTT. It specifies CASSLTSGATEAFF.